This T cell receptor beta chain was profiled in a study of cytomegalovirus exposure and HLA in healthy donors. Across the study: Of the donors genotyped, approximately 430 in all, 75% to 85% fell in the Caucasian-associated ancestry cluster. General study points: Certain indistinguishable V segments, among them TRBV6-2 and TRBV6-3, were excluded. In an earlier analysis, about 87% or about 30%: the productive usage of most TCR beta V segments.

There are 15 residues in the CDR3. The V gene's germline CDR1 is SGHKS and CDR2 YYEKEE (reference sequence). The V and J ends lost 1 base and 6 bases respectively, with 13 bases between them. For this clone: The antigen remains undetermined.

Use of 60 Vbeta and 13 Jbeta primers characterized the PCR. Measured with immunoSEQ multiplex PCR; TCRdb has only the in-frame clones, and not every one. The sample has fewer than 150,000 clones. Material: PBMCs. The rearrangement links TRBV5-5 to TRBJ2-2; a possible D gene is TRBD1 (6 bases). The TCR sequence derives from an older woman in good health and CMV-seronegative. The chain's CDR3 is CASSLRGAGAGELFF. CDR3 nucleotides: TGTGCCAGCAGCTTGCGAGGGGCAGGGGCCGGGGAGCTGTTTTTT.